This T cell receptor beta chain was observed in a study of regulatory T cells in long-lasting Graves disease. Study-wide points: A limited number of samples was an acknowledged limitation. Reduced TCR diversity was observed in persistent Graves' patients versus newly diagnosed patients.

This CDR3 contains 14 residues. Germline assignment: CDR1 ENHRY and CDR2 SYGVKD. Trimming took 6 bases from V and 10 from J; bases not matched to a gene: 9. Time point in this sample: newly diagnosed GD, antithyroid drugs for less than 3 months. RNA isolated from PBMCs was used to make the TCR library. Arm-PCR of CDR3 regions with iRepertoire HTBI primers generated TCR beta libraries. One entry per CDR3 protein, called by TCRdb with MiXCR from the multiplex PCR reads. In the table there are more than 300,000 distinct CDR3 sequences, 15% to 17% of which are singletons. This clonotype was observed at least ten times. Its antigen remains unknown.

The sample was peripheral blood mononuclear cells (PBMCs), taken at new diagnosis, from a patient treated with antithyroid drugs. This clonotype originated in a female donor with Graves disease. V is TRBV10-3 and J is TRBJ1-6; TRBD1 aligns across 7 bases. CDR3 sequence reads: CAIRRDSVESPLHF. The DNA for the CDR3 is TGTGCCATCAGGCGGGACAGCGTTGAATCACCCCTCCACTTT.